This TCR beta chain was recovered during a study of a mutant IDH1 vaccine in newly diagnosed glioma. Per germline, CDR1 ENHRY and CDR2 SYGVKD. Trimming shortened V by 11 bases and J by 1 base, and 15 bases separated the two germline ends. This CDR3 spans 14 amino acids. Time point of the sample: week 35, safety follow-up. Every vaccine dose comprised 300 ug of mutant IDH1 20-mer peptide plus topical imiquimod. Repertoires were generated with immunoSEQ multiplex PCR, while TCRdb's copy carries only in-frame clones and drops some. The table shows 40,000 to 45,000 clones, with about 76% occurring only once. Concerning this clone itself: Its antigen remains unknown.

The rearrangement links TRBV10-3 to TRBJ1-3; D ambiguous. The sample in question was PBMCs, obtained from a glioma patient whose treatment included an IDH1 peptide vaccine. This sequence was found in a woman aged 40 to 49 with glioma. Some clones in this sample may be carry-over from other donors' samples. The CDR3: CASAQGGSGNTIYF. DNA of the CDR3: TGTGCCTCCGCCCAAGGAGGGTCTGGAAACACCATATATTTT.